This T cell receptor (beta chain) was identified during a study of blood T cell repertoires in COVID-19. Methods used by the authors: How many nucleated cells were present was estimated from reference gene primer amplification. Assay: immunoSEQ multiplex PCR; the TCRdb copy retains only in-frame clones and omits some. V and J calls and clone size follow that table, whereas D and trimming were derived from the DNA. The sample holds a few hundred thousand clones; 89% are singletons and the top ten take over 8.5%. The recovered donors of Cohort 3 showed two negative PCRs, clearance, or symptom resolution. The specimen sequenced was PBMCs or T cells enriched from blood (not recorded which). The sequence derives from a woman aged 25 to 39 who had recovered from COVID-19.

CDR3: CASSVEGQPNSPLHF. CDR3 nucleotides: TGTGCCAGCAGCGTAGAGGGACAGCCGAATTCACCCCTCCACTTT. The genes are TRBV9 and TRBJ1-6; TRBD1 aligns across 7 bases. This CDR3 region has 15 residues. V trimming: 0 bases; J trimming: 7 bases; junction bases outside the gene matches: 4. Germline CDR1 SGDLS, CDR2 YYNGEE.